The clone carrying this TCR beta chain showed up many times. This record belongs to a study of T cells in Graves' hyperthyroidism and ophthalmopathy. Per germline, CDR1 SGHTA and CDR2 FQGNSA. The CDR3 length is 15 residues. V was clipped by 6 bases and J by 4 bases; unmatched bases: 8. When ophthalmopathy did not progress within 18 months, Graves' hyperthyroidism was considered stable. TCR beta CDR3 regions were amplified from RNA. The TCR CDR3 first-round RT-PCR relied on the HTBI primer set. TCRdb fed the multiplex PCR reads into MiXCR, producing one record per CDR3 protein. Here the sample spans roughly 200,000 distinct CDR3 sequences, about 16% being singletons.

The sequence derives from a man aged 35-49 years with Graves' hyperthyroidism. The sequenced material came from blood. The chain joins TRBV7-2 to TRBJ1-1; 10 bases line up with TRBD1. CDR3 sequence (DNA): TGTGCCAGCAGTATCCGACAGGGGGCTCTCACTGAAGCTTTCTTT. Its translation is CASSIRQGALTEAFF.